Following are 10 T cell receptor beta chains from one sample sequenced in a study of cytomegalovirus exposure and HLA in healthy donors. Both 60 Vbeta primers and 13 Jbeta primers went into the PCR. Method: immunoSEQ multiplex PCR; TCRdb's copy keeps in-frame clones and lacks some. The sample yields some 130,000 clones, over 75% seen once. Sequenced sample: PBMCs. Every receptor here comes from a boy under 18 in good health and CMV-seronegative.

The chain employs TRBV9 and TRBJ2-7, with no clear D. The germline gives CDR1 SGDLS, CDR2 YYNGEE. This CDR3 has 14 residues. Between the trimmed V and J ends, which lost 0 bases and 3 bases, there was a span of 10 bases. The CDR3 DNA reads TGTGCCAGCAGCGTAGGTGACTCCCGCTACGAGCAGTACTTC. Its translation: CASSVGDSRYEQYF.

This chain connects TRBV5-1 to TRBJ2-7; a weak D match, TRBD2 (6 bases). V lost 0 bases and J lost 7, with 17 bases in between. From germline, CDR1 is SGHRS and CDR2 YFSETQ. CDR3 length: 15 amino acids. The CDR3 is CASSLDIQVGGEQYF. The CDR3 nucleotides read TGCGCCAGCAGCTTGGATATACAGGTAGGAGGGGAGCAGTACTTC. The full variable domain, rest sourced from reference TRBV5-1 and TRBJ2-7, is KAGVTQTPRYLIKTRGQQVTLSCSPISGHRSVSWYQQTPGQGLQFLFEYFSETQRNKGNFPGRFSGRQFSNSRSEMNVSTLELGDSALYLCASSLDIQVGGEQYFGPGTRLTVT.

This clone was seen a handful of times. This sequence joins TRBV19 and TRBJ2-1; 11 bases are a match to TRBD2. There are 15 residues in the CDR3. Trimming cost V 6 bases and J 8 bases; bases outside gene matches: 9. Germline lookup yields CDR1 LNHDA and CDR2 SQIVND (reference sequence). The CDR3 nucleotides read TGTGCCAGTAGCCTAGCGGGAGGTCCCGGGGATGAGCAGTTCTTC. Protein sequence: CASSLAGGPGDEQFF.

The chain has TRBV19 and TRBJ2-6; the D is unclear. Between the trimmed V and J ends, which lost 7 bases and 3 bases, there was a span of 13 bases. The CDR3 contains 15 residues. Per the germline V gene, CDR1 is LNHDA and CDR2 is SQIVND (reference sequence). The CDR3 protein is CASTTIGVGANVLTF. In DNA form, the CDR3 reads TGTGCCAGTACCACCATCGGAGTTGGGGCCAACGTCCTGACTTTC.

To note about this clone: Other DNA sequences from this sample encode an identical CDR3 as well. The CDR3 reads CASSLRQGAGNEQFF. The CDR3 coding sequence is TGCGCCAGCAGCTTGAGGCAGGGGGCTGGCAATGAGCAGTTCTTC. This chain joins TRBV5-1 and TRBJ2-1; 8 bases line up with TRBD1. V lost 1 base, J lost 6 bases, and 6 bases stayed unmatched. The CDR3 is 15 residues long. CDR1 and CDR2 from the germline V gene are SGHRS and YFSETQ.

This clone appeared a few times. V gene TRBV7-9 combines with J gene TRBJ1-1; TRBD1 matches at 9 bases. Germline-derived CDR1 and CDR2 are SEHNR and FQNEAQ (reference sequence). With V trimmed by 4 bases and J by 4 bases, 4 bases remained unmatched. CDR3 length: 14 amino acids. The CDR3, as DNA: TGTGCCAGCAGCTCAACAGGGGGCTTCACTGAAGCTTTCTTT. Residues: CASSSTGGFTEAFF.

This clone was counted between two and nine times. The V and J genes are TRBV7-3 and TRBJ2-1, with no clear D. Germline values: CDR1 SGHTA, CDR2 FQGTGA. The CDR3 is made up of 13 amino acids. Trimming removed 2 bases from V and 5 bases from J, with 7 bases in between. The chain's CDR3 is CASSLSADNEQFF. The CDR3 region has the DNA TGTGCCAGCAGCTTATCTGCAGACAATGAGCAGTTCTTC.

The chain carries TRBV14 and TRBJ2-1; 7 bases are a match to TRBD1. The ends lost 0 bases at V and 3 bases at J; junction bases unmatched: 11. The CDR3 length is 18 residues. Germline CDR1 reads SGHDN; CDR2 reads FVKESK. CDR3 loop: CASSQDPSGQLFYNEQFF. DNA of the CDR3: TGTGCCAGCAGCCAAGATCCCTCGGGACAGCTGTTCTACAATGAGCAGTTCTTC.

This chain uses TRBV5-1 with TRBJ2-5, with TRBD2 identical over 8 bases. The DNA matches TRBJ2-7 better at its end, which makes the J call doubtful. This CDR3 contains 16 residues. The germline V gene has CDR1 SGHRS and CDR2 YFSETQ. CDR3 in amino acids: CASSYQAGVNSYEQYF. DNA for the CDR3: TGCGCCAGCAGTTACCAAGCGGGGGTCAACTCCTACGAGCAGTACTTC.

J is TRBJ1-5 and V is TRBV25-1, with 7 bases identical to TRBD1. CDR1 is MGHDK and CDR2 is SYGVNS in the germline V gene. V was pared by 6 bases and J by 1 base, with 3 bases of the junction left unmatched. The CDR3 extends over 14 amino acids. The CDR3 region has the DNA TGTGCCAGCAGCCAGACAGGGAGCAATCAGCCCCAGCATTTT. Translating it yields CASSQTGSNQPQHF.